This TCR beta chain derives from a study of shared clonotypes between healthy human individuals. The authors' processing: ImmunoSEQ output lacked quality scores and full-length reads, limiting matched filtering. TCRdb's copy holds only in-frame clones and misses some; the assay was immunoSEQ multiplex PCR. For V, J and clone size, that table is used; D and trimming come from the DNA. The repertoire has roughly 2.2 million clones, 85% to 95% of them found once; the top ten carry roughly 0.36%. The CDR3 is 16 residues long. Trimming removed 1 base from V and 1 base from J, with 12 bases in between. Germline values: CDR1 SNHLY, CDR2 FYNNEI.

The chain couples TRBV2 to TRBJ2-3; D not resolved. This clonotype was obtained from a man aged 18 to 29 in good health. Some clones in this sample may be carry-over from other donors' samples. The sample comprised naive CD4+ T cells from PBMCs. Subset specified: CD45RA+ positively selected. The chain's CDR3 is CASSEGRASGTDTQYF. Here the CDR3 DNA reads TGTGCCAGCAGTGAAGGGAGAGCCTCGGGCACAGATACGCAGTATTTT.